This is a list of T cell receptor beta chains from one sample in a study of T cells after yellow fever vaccination. TCRdb processed the 5' RACE reads anew with MiXCR; each CDR3 protein has one entry. The table lists 300,000 to 350,000 distinct CDR3 sequences, 3% to 4.5% of them singletons. Sequences were derived from PBMCs, sampled 5 days after the yellow fever booster vaccination. All receptors come from a man aged 18-30 years who received the YFV17D yellow fever vaccine. Each CDR3 is given with its conserved first and last residue. Only part of the rows carry a size: once, few, many, or a class if the clone is expanded.

>TRBJ2-3|TRBV12-3/TRBV12-4|few
CASSLRIAWTSGGGRTDTQYF
>TRBJ2-1|TRBV6-5|few
CASSYGGAAYNEQFF
>TRBJ2-5|TRBV20-1|few
CSANVAGEAQTQYF
>TRBJ2-2|TRBV6-2/TRBV6-3|.
CASSTTGTGELFF
>TRBJ1-1|TRBV27|many
CASSRAPQGSEAFF
>TRBJ2-7|TRBV25-1|few
CASSGSPVAGGTYEQYF
>TRBJ1-1|TRBV12-3/TRBV12-4|many
CASSRLDRGNTEAFF
>TRBJ1-1|TRBV20-1|few
CSARDQGIGLAFF
>TRBJ2-1|TRBV4-3|many
CASSQDRSGGAIYNEQFF
>TRBJ2-1|TRBV4-3|many
CASSQDPGQGWFEQFF
>TRBJ2-7|TRBV7-8|few
CASSSAGGYSYEQYF
>TRBJ1-5|TRBV12-3/TRBV12-4|many
CASSMDREPQHF
>TRBJ2-7|TRBV18|few
CASSPFNSMAYEQYF
>TRBJ1-5|TRBV7-2|many
CASSLFRGSNQPQHF
>TRBJ2-6|TRBV20-1|many
CSAIRTEGANVLTF
>TRBJ2-1|TRBV5-5|.
CASSFRLAGGYNEQFF
>TRBJ1-3|TRBV18|few
CASSPFQDHSGNTIYF
>TRBJ1-4|TRBV5-1|many
CASRPRGTSNEKLFF
>TRBJ2-7|TRBV7-9|many
CASSLESAGRYTYEQYF
>TRBJ1-1|TRBV4-3|few
CASSQEGRGAAFF
>TRBJ2-1|TRBV11-2|.
CASSFPSWRGAYNEQFF
>TRBJ2-7|TRBV6-6|.
CASSYSTQTIEQYF
>TRBJ2-3|TRBV7-9|many
CASSFQEGKWAESFTDTQYF
>TRBJ1-5|TRBV27|.
CASSPQGYYQPQHF
>TRBJ1-5|TRBV27|few
CASSGAGQPQHF
>TRBJ1-1|TRBV9|.
CASSVDRETEAFF
>TRBJ2-1|TRBV27|many
CASSLSWPRNEQFF
>TRBJ2-1|TRBV7-9|many
CAGKGGGTYNEQFF
>TRBJ2-3|TRBV5-4|few
CASSLPGGAGTQYF
>TRBJ1-2|TRBV20-1|.
CSANRGLDYGYTF
>TRBJ2-3|TRBV6-6|.
CASSRDRGRVAGDFSTDTQYF
>TRBJ1-6|TRBV4-1|.
CASSQYARADSPLHF
>TRBJ1-1|TRBV6-5|few
CASTPGYANTEAFF
>TRBJ1-4|TRBV5-4|.
CASSLDGSLVEKLFF